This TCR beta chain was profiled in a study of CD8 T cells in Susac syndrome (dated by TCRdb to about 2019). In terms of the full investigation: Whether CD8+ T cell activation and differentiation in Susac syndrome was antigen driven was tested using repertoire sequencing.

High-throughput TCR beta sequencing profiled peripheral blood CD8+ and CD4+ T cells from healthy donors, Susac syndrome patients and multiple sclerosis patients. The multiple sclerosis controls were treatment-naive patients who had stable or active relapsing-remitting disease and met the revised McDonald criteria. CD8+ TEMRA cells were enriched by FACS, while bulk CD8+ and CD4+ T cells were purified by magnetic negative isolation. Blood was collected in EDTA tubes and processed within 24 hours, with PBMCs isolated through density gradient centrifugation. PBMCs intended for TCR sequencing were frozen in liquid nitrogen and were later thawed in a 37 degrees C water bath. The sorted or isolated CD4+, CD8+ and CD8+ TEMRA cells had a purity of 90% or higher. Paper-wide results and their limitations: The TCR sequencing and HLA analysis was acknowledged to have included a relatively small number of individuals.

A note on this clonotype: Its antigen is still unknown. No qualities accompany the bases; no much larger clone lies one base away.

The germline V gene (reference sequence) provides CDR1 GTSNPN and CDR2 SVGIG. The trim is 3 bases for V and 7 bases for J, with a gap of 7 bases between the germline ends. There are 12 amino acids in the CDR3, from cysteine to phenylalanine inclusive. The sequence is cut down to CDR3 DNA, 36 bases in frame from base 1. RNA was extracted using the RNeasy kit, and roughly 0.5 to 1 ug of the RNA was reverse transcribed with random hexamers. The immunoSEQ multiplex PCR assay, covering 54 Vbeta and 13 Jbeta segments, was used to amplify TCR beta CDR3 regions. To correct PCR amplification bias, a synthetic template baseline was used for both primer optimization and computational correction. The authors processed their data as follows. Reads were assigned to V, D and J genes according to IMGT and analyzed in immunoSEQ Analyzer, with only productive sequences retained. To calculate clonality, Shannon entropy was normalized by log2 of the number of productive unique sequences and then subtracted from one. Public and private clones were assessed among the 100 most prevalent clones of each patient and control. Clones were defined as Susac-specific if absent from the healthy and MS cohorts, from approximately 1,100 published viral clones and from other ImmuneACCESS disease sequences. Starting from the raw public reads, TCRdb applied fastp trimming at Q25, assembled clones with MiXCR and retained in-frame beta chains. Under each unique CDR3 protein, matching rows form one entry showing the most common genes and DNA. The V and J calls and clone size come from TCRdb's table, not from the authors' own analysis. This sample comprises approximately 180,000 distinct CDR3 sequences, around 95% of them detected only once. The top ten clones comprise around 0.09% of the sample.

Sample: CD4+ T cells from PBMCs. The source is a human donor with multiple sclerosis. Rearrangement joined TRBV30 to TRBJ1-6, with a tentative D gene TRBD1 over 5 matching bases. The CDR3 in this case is CAWRKGNSPLHF. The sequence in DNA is TGTGCCTGGAGGAAGGGGAATTCACCCCTCCACTTT.